Listed here are 4 T cell receptor beta chains from one sample, sequenced in a study of blood T cell repertoires in COVID-19. The protocol was immunoSEQ multiplex PCR, while the TCRdb copy is restricted to in-frame clones and leaves out a portion. This sample carries some 330,000 clones, about nine tenths of them seen once, and the ten largest clones take 1.5% to 2%. The sequenced sample was peripheral blood. The source is a woman aged 25-40 years with COVID-19, enrolled during active disease.

V and J are TRBV10-3 and TRBJ2-1; unclear D gene. Trimming pared 3 bases from V and 4 bases from J, leaving 7 bases between. This CDR3 spans 13 amino acids. CDR1 ENHRY and CDR2 SYGVKD come from the germline V gene. The CDR3 bases are TGTGCCATCAGTGAATCTGCGTACAATGAGCAGTTCTTC. Its translation: CAISESAYNEQFF.

The genes are TRBV11-1 and TRBJ1-3; D unresolved. Germline-derived CDR1 and CDR2 are SGHAT and FQDESV (reference sequence). V shed 6 bases and J shed 4 bases, with 10 bases lying between them. The CDR3 runs to 13 residues. CDR3 coding DNA: TGTGCCAGCAGACAGACGTCCGGAAACACCATATATTTT. Translating it yields CASRQTSGNTIYF.

This clone was counted between two and nine times. The rearrangement links TRBV6-1 to TRBJ1-5; no clear D. This CDR3 is 14 amino acids long. V was shortened by 2 bases and J by 7 bases, with 12 bases between the two germline ends. The germline gives CDR1 MNHNS, CDR2 SASEGT. The CDR3 sequence is CASSELLARQPQHF. The CDR3 nucleotides read TGTGCCAGCAGTGAACTACTAGCCAGGCAGCCCCAGCATTTT.

In this sample, this clone turned up once. The chain uses TRBV28 and TRBJ1-1; D gene ambiguous. Looked up from germline, CDR1 is MDHEN and CDR2 is SYDVKM. Trimming took 1 base from V and 3 from J, leaving 6 bases between them. The CDR3 loop spans 13 amino acids. DNA for the CDR3: TGTGCCAGCAGTTTATCGGAGTACACTGAAGCTTTCTTT. Its translation is CASSLSEYTEAFF.